These 14 T cell receptor beta chains originate from one sample sequenced in a study of identical twins. TCRdb used MiXCR to reprocess the 5' RACE reads, holding one entry per CDR3 protein. This table has 1.5 million to 2 million distinct CDR3 sequences, roughly a third appearing once. Sequences were obtained from cord blood. Every receptor here comes from a newborn girl in good health.

There are a few counts of this clonotype. The chain combines TRBV2 with TRBJ2-7; D not resolved. Trimming removed 7 bases from V and 5 bases from J, with 15 bases in between. The CDR3 has 13 amino acids. CDR1 is SNHLY and CDR2 is FYNNEI in the germline V gene. CDR3 DNA sequence: TGTGCCAGCAATTTGGCGAGCTTTGACGAGCAGTACTTC. Its protein product is CASNLASFDEQYF.

With regard to this clonotype: At one end, the junction sequence differs from germline, possibly due to a read error. V usage is TRBV9 and J usage is TRBJ2-3, with a possible D match to TRBD2 (5 bases). The germline CDR1 and CDR2 sequences are SGDLS and YYNGEE. This CDR3 is built from 14 residues. CDR3 residues: CTSSVTSTPDTQYF. The CDR3 DNA is TGTACCAGCAGCGTAACTAGTACGCCAGATACGCAGTATTTT.

In its sample, this clonotype was seen many times. The V and J genes are TRBV29-1 and TRBJ2-3; TRBD2 agrees at 9 bases. Germline V gene sequence: CDR1 SQVTM, CDR2 ANQGSEA. J lost 6 bases, V lost 5 bases, and 9 bases had no gene match. The CDR3 is made up of 14 amino acids. The CDR3 nucleotides are TGCAGCGTTTTCTTGGGCGGGAGGGCCGATACGCAGTATTTT. It specifies CSVFLGGRADTQYF.

The J gene is TRBJ2-1, the V gene TRBV11-2; 10 bases match TRBD1. This CDR3 is built from 16 residues. Germline assignment: CDR1 SGHAT and CDR2 FQNNGV. The junction had 6 bases not matched to a gene; V was cut back by 5 bases and J by 2 bases. The CDR3 coding sequence is TGTGCCAGCAGCCCAGCTGGACAGGGGGCCTACAATGAGCAGTTCTTC. Protein product: CASSPAGQGAYNEQFF.

This clonotype occurred a few times. The CDR3 bases are TGTGCCAGCAGTGGGCGAGCTAAAGCTTTCTTT. It is translated as CASSGRAKAFF. The V and J genes are TRBV6-1 and TRBJ1-1; no clear D gene. CDR3 length equals 11 residues. Germline CDR1 reads MNHNS; CDR2 reads SASEGT. Trimming removed 4 bases at V and 9 bases at J, with 9 bases between.

The chain is built from TRBV5-1 and TRBJ2-2; D is unresolved. The V end lost 5 bases, the J end lost 5 bases, and 13 bases lay between the germline ends. Germline V gene sequence: CDR1 SGHRS, CDR2 YFSETQ. The CDR3 is 14 residues long. CDR3 nucleotides: TGCGCCAGCAGGACTTCTGGGGAAACCGGGGAGCTGTTTTTT. Amino acids: CASRTSGETGELFF.

This clonotype was seen more than once but under ten times. This chain uses TRBV14 with TRBJ2-1, with TRBD2 matching 10 bases. Trimming took 0 bases from V and 6 from J; bases not matched to a gene: 8. Germline V gene lookup returns CDR1 SGHDN and CDR2 FVKESK. This CDR3 region has 17 residues. DNA of the CDR3: TGTGCCAGCAGCCAAGATGTGGGACTAGCGATGTTCAATGAGCAGTTCTTC. Amino acids: CASSQDVGLAMFNEQFF.

The V gene is TRBV6-1, the J gene TRBJ1-5; 9 bases fit TRBD1. In germline, CDR1 is MNHNS, CDR2 SASEGT. CDR3 length: 16 amino acids. The V gene end was trimmed by 0 bases and the J gene end by 5 bases; junction bases not matched to a gene: 5. In nucleotides, the CDR3 is TGTGCCAGCAGTGAAGCAACAGGGGGCGCCTATCAGCCCCAGCATTTT. Its protein product is CASSEATGGAYQPQHF.

In its sample, this clonotype was seen a few times. This chain connects TRBV20-1 to TRBJ2-7; D unclear. The germline V gene has CDR1 DFQATT and CDR2 SNEGSKA (reference sequence). This CDR3 comprises 12 residues. Trimming stripped 6 bases from V and 1 base from J, with 10 bases between. CDR3 sequence (DNA): TGCAGTGCACCAGATTGGTCCTACGAGCAGTACTTC. Protein: CSAPDWSYEQYF.

The V call is TRBV29-1, the J call TRBJ1-4; D is unresolved. The V end lost 6 bases, the J end lost 5 bases, and 4 bases lay between the germline ends. Per germline, CDR1 SQVTM and CDR2 ANQGSEA. The CDR3 totals 10 residues. CDR3 sequence (DNA): TGCAGCGTCGTCAATGAAAAACTGTTTTTT. Protein: CSVVNEKLFF.

Only a few counts were recorded for this clonotype. V is TRBV5-1 and J is TRBJ2-1; D is unresolved. Germline-derived CDR1 and CDR2 are SGHRS and YFSETQ. This CDR3 spans 12 amino acids. V was pared by 7 bases and J by 5 bases, with 10 bases between. This CDR3 is CASGGSNNEQFF. The CDR3 coding sequence is TGCGCCAGCGGCGGCAGTAACAATGAGCAGTTCTTC.

J is TRBJ2-2 and V is TRBV20-1, with D maybe TRBD2 (7 bases). V was shortened by 6 bases and J by 7 bases, with 18 bases between the two germline ends. Germline V gives CDR1 DFQATT, CDR2 SNEGSKA (reference sequence). The CDR3 is 14 residues long. In DNA form, the CDR3 reads TGCAGTGCCCGGGGGGCATCTCGTGGCGGGGAGCTGTTTTTT. Encoded protein: CSARGASRGGELFF.

This clonotype was seen many times. This sequence joins TRBV12-3 or TRBV12-4 and TRBJ2-7; D is unclear. The CDR3 loop spans 13 amino acids. With 2 bases removed from V and 4 bases from J, the gap between germline ends came to 9 bases. CDR3 DNA sequence: TGTGCCAGCAGTTTAAGAAGGTTGTACGAGCAGTACTTC. Residues: CASSLRRLYEQYF.

The rearrangement joins TRBV5-1 to TRBJ2-2, with 10 bases that match TRBD2. Losses at the gene ends were 3 bases for V and 6 bases for J; bases not matched to a gene: 5. Germline V lookup: CDR1 SGHRS, CDR2 YFSETQ. CDR3 length equals 15 residues. CDR3 sequence (DNA): TGCGCCAGCAGCTCCCTAGCGGGAGCTGCCGGGGAGCTGTTTTTT. This codes for CASSSLAGAAGELFF.